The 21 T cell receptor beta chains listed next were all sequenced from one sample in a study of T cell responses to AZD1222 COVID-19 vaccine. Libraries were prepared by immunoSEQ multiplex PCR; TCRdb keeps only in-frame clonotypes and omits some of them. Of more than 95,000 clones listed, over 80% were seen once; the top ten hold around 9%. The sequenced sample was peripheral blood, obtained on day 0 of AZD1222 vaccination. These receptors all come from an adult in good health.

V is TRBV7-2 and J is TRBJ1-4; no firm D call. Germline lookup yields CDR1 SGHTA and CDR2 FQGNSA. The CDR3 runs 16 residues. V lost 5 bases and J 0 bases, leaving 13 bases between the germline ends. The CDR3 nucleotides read TGTGCCAGCAGCCCATACAACGCTGCAACTAATGAAAAACTGTTTTTT. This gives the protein CASSPYNAATNEKLFF.

The DNA of the CDR3 is TGTGCCAGCAGCCGAAGCGGGGCCTCTTACGAGCAGTACTTC. Its protein product is CASSRSGASYEQYF. The chain links TRBV4-2 to TRBJ2-7; TRBD2 matches 7 bases. The CDR3 covers 14 residues. V was pared by 4 bases and J by 4 bases, with 7 bases of the junction left unmatched. Per germline, CDR1 LGHNA and CDR2 YNFKEQ.

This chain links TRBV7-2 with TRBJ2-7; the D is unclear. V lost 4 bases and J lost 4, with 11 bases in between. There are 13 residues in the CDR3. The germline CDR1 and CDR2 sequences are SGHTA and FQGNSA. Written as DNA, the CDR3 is TGTGCCAGCAGCTCTAGAGACGGTTACGAGCAGTACTTC. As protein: CASSSRDGYEQYF. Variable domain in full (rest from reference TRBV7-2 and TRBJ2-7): GAGVSQSPSNKVTEKGKDVELRCDPISGHTALYWYRQSLGQGLEFLIYFQGNSAPDKSGLPSDRFSAERTGGSVSTLTIQRTQQEDSAVYLCASSSRDGYEQYFGPGTRLTVT.

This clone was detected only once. The CDR3 is CASSLSAGTSYEQYF. Written as DNA, the CDR3 is TGTGCCAGCAGCCTTTCGGCAGGGACTTCCTACGAGCAGTACTTC. The rearrangement links TRBV7-3 to TRBJ2-7, with a possible D match to TRBD2 (6 bases). This CDR3 has 15 residues. V dropped 5 bases and J dropped 1 base, with 15 bases sitting between them. CDR1 SGHTA and CDR2 FQGTGA come from the germline V gene.

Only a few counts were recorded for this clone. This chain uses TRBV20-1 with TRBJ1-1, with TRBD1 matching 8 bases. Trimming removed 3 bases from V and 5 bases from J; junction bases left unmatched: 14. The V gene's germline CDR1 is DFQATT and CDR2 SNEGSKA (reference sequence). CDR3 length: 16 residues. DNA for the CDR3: TGCAGTGCTAGTCCCCTGGACAGGGAGAGTTTAACTGAAGCTTTCTTT. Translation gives CSASPLDRESLTEAFF.

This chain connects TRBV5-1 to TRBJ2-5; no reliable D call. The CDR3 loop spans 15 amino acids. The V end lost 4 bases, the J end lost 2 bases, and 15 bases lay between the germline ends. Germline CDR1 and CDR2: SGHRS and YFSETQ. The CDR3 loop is CASSMDLQRQETQYF. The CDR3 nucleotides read TGCGCCAGCAGCATGGACCTACAGAGACAAGAGACCCAGTACTTC.

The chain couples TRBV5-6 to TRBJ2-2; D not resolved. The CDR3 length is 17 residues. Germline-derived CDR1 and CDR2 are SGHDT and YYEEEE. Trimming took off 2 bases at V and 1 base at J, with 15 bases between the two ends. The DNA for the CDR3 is TGTGCCAGCAGCTTTTTGCTCTCGGCGTTGAACACCGGGGAGCTGTTTTTT. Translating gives CASSFLLSALNTGELFF. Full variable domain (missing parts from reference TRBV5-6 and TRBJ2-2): DAGVTQSPTHLIKTRGQQVTLRCSPKSGHDTVSWYQQALGQGPQFIFQYYEEEERQRGNFPDRFSGHQFPNYSSELNVNALLLGDSALYLCASSFLLSALNTGELFFGEGSRLTVL.

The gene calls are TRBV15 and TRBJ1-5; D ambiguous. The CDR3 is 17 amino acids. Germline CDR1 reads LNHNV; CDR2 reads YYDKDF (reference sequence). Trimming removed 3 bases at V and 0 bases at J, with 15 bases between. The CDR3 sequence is CATSSFPPNYSNQPQHF. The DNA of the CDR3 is TGTGCCACCAGCAGTTTCCCGCCAAACTATAGCAATCAGCCCCAGCATTTT.

The CDR3 DNA reads as TGTGCCAGCAGCCTACTGACTAGCGGGGGGGCAGCCAACAATGAGCAGTTCTTC. It yields the protein CASSLLTSGGAANNEQFF. The J gene is TRBJ2-1, the V gene TRBV7-2, with TRBD2 matching over 14 bases. Per germline, CDR1 SGHTA and CDR2 FQGNSA. This CDR3 is built from 18 residues. V lost 5 bases, J lost 5 bases, and 11 bases stayed unmatched.

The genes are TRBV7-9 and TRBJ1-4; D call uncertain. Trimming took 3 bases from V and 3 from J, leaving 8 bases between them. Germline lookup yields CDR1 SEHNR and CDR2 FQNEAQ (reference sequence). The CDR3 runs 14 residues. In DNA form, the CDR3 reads TGTGCCAGCAGCTTCGGGGTGGCTAATGAAAAACTGTTTTTT. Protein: CASSFGVANEKLFF.

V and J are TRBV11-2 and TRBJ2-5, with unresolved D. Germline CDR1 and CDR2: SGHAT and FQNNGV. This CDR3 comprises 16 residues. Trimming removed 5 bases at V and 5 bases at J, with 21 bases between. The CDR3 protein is CASSLGVVAGGETQYF. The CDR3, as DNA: TGTGCCAGCAGCCTAGGAGTGGTGGCCGGTGGGGAGACCCAGTACTTC.

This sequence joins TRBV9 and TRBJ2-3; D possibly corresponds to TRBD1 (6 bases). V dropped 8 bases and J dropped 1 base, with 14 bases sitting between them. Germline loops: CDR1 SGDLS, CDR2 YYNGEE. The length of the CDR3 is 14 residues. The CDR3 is CASGRAGGTDTQYF. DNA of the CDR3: TGTGCCAGTGGGAGAGCAGGGGGCACAGATACGCAGTATTTT.

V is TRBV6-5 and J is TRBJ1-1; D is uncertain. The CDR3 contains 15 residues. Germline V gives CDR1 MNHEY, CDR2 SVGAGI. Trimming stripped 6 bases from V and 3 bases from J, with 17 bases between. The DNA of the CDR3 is TGTGCCAGCAGCCGAGCCGGAGTCGGGGACACTGAAGCTTTCTTT. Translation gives CASSRAGVGDTEAFF.

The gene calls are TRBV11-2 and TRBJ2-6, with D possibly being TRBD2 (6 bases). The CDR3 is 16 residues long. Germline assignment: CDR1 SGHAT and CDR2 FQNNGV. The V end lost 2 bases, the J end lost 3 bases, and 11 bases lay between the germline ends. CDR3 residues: CASSLTFGGGANVLTF. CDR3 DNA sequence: TGTGCCAGCAGCTTAACATTCGGGGGTGGGGCCAACGTCCTGACTTTC.

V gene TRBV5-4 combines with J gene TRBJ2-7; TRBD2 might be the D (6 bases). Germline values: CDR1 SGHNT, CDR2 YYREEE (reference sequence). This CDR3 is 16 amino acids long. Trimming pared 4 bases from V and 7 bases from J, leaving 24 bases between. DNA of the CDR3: TGTGCCAGCAGCAGGGGACCGGGGGTCCCATTGTCAGAGCAGTACTTC. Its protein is CASSRGPGVPLSEQYF. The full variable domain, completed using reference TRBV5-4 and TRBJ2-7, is ETGVTQSPTHLIKTRGQQVTLRCSSQSGHNTVSWYQQALGQGPQFIFQYYREEENGRGNFPPRFSGLQFPNYSSELNVNALELDDSALYLCASSRGPGVPLSEQYFGPGTRLTVT.

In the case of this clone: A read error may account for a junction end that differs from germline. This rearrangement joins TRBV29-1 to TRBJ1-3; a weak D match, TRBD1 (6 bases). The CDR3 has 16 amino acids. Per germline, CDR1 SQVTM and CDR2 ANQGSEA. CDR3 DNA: TGCAGCGCTAGGGGGGTGACAGGATACTCTAGAAACACCATATATTTT. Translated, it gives CSARGVTGYSRNTIYF.

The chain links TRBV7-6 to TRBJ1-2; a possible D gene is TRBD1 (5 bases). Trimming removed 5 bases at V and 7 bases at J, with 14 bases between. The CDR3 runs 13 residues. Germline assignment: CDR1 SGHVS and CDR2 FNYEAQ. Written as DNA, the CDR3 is TGTGCCAGCAGCGGAGCGGGGGGGTCTGGCTACACCTTC. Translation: CASSGAGGSGYTF.

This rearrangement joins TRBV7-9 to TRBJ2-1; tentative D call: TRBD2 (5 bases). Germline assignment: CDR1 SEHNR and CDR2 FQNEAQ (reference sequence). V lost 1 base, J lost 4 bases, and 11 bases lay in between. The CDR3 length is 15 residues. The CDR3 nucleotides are TGTGCCAGCAGCTTAGGAGGGTGGGTATACAATGAGCAGTTCTTC. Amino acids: CASSLGGWVYNEQFF.

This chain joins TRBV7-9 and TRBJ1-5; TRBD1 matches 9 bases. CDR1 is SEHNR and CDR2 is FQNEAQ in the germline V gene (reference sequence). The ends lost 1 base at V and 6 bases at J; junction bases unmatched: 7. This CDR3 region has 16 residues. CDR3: CASSLGTGTGSQPQHF. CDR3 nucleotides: TGTGCCAGCAGCTTAGGGACCGGGACAGGGAGTCAGCCCCAGCATTTT.

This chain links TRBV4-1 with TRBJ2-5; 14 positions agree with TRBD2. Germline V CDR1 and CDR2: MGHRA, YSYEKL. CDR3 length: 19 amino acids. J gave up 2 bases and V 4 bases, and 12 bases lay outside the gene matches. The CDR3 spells CASSLGLAGEPHPQETQYF. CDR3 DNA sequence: TGCGCCAGCAGCCTGGGACTAGCGGGAGAACCGCACCCACAAGAGACCCAGTACTTC.

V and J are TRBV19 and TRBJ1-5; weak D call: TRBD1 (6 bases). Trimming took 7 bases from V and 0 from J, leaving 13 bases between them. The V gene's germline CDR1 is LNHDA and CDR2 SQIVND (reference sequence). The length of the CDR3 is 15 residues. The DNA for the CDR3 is TGTGCCAGTACCCTTAGGGGGTATAGCAATCAGCCCCAGCATTTT. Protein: CASTLRGYSNQPQHF.